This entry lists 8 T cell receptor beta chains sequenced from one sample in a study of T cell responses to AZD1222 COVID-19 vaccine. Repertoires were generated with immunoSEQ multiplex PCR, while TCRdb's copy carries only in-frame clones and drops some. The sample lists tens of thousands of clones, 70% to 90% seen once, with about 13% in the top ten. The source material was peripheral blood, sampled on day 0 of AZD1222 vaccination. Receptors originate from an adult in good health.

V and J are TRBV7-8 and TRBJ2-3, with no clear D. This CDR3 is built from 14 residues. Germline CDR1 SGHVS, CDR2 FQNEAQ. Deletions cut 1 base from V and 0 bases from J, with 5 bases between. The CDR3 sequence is CASSLVRSTDTQYF. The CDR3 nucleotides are TGTGCCAGCAGCTTAGTTAGGAGCACAGATACGCAGTATTTT.

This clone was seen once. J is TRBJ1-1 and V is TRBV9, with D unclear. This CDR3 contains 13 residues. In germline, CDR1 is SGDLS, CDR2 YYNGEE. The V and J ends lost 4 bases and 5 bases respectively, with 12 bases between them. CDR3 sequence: CASSITSSTEAFF. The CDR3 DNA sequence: TGTGCCAGCAGCATCACGTCCAGTACTGAAGCTTTCTTT.

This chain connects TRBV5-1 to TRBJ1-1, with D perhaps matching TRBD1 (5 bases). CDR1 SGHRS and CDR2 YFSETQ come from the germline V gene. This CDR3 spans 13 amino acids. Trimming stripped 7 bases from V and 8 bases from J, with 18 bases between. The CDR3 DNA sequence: TGCGCCAGCCAAAGGGGCGATGGTCGAGAAGCTTTCTTT. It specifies CASQRGDGREAFF.

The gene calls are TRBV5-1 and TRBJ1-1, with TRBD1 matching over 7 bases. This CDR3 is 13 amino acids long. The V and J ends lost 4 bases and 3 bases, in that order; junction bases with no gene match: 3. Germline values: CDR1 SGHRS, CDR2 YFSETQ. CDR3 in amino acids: CASSVGQHTEAFF. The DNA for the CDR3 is TGCGCCAGCAGCGTGGGACAGCACACTGAAGCTTTCTTT.

Here the CDR3 reads CSVVQSSSYNEQFF. The DNA for the CDR3 is TGCAGCGTTGTCCAGTCGAGCTCCTACAATGAGCAGTTCTTC. This chain connects TRBV29-1 to TRBJ2-1; D gene ambiguous. This CDR3 is built from 14 residues. The germline V gene encodes CDR1 SQVTM and CDR2 ANQGSEA. Trimming shortened V by 4 bases and J by 0 bases, and 10 bases separated the two germline ends.

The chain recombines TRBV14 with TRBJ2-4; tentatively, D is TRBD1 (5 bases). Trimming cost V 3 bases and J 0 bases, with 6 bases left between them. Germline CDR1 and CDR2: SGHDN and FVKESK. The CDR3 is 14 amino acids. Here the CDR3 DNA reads TGTGCCAGCAGCCAGGGGCTAGCCAAAAACATTCAGTACTTC. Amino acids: CASSQGLAKNIQYF.

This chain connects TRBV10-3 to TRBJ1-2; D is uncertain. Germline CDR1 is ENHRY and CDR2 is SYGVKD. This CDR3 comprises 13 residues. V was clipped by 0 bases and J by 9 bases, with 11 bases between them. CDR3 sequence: CAISESDLGSYTF. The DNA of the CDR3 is TGTGCCATCAGTGAGTCAGATCTGGGCAGCTACACCTTC.

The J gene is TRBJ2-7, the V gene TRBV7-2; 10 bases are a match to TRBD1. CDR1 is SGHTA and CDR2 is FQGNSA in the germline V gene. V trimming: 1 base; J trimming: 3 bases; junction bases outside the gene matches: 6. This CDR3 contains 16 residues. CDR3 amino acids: CASSLGGTGALYEQYF. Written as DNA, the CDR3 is TGTGCCAGCAGCTTAGGCGGGACAGGGGCCCTCTACGAGCAGTACTTC. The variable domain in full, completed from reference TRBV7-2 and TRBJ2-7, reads GAGVSQSPSNKVTEKGKDVELRCDPISGHTALYWYRQSLGQGLEFLIYFQGNSAPDKSGLPSDRFSAERTGGSVSTLTIQRTQQEDSAVYLCASSLGGTGALYEQYFGPGTRLTVT.